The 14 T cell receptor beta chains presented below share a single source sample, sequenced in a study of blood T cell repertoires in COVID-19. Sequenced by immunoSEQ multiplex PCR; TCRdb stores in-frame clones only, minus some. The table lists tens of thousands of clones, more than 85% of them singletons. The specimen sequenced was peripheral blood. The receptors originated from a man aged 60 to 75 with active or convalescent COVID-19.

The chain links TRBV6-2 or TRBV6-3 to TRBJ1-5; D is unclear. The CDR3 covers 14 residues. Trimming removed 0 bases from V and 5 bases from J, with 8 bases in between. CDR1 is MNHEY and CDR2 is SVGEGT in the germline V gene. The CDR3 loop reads CASSYSSGYQPQHF. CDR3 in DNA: TGTGCCAGCAGTTACTCGTCAGGATATCAGCCCCAGCATTTT.

CDR3 DNA sequence: TGTGCCAGCAGCGCGGGGGGCCCCTCCTACAATGAGCAGTTCTTC. As protein: CASSAGGPSYNEQFF. This rearrangement joins TRBV9 to TRBJ2-1; D perhaps matches TRBD2 (7 bases). The CDR3 sequence is 15 residues long. Germline CDR1 reads SGDLS; CDR2 reads YYNGEE. V dropped 3 bases and J dropped 0 bases, with 10 bases sitting between them.

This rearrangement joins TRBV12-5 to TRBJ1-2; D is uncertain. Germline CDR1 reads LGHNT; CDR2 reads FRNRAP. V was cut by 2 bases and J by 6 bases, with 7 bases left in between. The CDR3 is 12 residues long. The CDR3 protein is CASGLRGNGYTF. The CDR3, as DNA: TGTGCTAGTGGTTTGCGGGGTAATGGCTACACCTTC.

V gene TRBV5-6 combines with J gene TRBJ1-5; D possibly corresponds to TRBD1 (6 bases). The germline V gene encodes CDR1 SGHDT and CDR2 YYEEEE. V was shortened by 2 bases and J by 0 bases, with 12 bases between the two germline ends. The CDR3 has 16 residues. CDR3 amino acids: CASSFRTVNSNQPQHF. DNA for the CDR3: TGTGCCAGCAGCTTCCGGACAGTAAATAGCAATCAGCCCCAGCATTTT. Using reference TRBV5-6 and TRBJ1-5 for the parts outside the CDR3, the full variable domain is DAGVTQSPTHLIKTRGQQVTLRCSPKSGHDTVSWYQQALGQGPQFIFQYYEEEERQRGNFPDRFSGHQFPNYSSELNVNALLLGDSALYLCASSFRTVNSNQPQHFGDGTRLSIL.

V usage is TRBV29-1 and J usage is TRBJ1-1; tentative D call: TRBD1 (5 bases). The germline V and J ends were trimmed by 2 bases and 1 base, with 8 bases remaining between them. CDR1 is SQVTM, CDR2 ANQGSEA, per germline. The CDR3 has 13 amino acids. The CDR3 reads CSVETGKNTEAFF. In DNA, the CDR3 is TGCAGCGTTGAAACAGGCAAGAACACTGAAGCTTTCTTT.

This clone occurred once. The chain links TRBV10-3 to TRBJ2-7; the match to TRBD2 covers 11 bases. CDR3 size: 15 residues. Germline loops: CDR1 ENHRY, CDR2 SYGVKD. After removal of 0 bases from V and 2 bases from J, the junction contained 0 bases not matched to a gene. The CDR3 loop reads CAISESTSGTYEQYF. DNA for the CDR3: TGTGCCATCAGTGAGTCGACTAGCGGGACCTACGAGCAGTACTTC.

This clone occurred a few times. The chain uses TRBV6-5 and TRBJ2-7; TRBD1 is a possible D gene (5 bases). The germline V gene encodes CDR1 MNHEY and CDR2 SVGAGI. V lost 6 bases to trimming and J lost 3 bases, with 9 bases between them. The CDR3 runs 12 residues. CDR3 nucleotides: TGTGCCAGCAGCACAAGGGGCTACGAGCAGTACTTC. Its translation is CASSTRGYEQYF.

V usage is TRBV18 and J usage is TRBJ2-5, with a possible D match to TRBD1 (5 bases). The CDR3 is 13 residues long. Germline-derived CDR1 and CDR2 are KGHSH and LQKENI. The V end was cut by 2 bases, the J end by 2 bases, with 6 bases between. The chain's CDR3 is CASSPTGQETQYF. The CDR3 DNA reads TGTGCCAGCTCACCAACAGGACAAGAGACCCAGTACTTC. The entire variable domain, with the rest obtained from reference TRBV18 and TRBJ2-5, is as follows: NAGVMQNPRHLVRRRGQEARLRCSPMKGHSHVYWYRQLPEEGLKFMVYLQKENIIDESGMPKERFSAEFPKEGPSILRIQQVVRGDSAAYFCASSPTGQETQYFGPGTRLLVL.

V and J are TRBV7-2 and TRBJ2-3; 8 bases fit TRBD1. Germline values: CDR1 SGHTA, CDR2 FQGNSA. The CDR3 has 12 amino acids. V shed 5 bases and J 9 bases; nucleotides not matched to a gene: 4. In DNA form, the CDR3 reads TGTGCCAGCAGCCCGACAGGGGAAACGCAGTATTTT. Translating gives CASSPTGETQYF.

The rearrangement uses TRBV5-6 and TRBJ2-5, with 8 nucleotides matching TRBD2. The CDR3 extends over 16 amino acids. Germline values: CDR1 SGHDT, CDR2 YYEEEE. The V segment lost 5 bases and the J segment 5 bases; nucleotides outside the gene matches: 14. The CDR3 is CASSSVTGTRWETQYF. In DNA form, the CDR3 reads TGTGCCAGCAGTTCGGTGACCGGGACTAGATGGGAGACCCAGTACTTC.

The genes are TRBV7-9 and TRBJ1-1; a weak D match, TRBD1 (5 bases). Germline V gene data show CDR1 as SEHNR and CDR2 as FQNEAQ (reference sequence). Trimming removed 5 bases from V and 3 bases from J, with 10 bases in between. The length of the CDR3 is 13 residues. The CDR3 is CASSRPRDTEAFF. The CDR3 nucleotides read TGTGCCAGCAGCCGGCCCAGGGACACTGAAGCTTTCTTT. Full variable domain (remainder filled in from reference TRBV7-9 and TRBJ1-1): DTGVSQNPRHKITKRGQNVTFRCDPISEHNRLYWYRQTLGQGPEFLTYFQNEAQLEKSRLLSDRFSAERPKGSFSTLEIQRTEQGDSAMYLCASSRPRDTEAFFGQGTRLTVV.

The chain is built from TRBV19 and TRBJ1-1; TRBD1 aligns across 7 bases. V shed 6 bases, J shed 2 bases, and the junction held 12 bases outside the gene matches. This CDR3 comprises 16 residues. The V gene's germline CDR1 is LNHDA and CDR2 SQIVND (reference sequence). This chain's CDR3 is CASRYRPTGLNTEAFF. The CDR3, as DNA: TGTGCCAGTAGATACCGCCCGACAGGGCTTAACACTGAAGCTTTCTTT. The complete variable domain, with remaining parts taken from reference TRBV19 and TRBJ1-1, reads DGGITQSPKYLFRKEGQNVTLSCEQNLNHDAMYWYRQDPGQGLRLIYYSQIVNDFQKGDIAEGYSVSREKKESFPLTVTSAQKNPTAFYLCASRYRPTGLNTEAFFGQGTRLTVV.

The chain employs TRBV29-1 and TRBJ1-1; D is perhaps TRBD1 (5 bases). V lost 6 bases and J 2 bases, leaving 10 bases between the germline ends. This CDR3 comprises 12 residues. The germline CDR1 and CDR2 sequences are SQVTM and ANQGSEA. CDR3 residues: CSVDQGNTEAFF. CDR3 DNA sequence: TGCAGCGTGGACCAGGGTAACACTGAAGCTTTCTTT.

The CDR3 sequence: CASSSRTSGVTDTQYF. Written as DNA, the CDR3 is TGTGCCAGCAGCTCCAGGACTAGCGGGGTTACAGATACGCAGTATTTT. V gene TRBV11-2 combines with J gene TRBJ2-3, with 12 bases that match TRBD2. The CDR3 spans 16 residues. V trimming: 4 bases; J trimming: 3 bases; junction bases outside the gene matches: 5. Germline V gives CDR1 SGHAT, CDR2 FQNNGV. The full variable domain, with the rest looked up from reference TRBV11-2 and TRBJ2-3, is EAGVAQSPRYKIIEKRQSVAFWCNPISGHATLYWYQQILGQGPKLLIQFQNNGVVDDSQLPKDRFSAERLKGVDSTLKIQPAKLEDSAVYLCASSSRTSGVTDTQYFGPGTRLTVL.